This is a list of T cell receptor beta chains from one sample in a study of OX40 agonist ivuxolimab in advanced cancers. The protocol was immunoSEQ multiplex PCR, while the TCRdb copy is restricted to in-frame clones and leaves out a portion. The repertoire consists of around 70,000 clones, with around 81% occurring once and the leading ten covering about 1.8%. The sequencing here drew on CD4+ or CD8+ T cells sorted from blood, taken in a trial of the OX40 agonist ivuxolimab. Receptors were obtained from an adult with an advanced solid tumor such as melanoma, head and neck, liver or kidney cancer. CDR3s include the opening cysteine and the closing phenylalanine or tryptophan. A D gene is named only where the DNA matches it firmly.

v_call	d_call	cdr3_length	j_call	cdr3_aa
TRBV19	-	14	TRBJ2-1	CASSISGAGNEQFF
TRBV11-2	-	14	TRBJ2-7	CASSLERGLLEQYF
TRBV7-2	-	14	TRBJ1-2	CASSLGDGRFGYTF
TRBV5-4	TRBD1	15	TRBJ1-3	CASSPGTVSGNTIYF
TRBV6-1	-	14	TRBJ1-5	CASRTRQPNQPQHF
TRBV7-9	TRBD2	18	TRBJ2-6	CASNAGLAGRSGANVLTF
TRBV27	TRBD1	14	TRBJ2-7	CASSVQGGPYEQYF
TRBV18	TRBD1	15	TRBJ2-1	CASSPGQGRGDEQFF
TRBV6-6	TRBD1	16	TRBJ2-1	CASSYSDRGEYNEQFF
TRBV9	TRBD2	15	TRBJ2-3	CASSLRGGQTDTQYF
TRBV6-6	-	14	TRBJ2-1	CASSTAPGFGEQFF
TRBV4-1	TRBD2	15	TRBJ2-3	CASSPRLAPDDTQYF
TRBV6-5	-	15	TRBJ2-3	CASRGRQASTDTQYF
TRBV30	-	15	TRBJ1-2	CAWYSNPVPPYGYTF
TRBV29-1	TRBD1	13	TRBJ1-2	CSVVWDSTYGYTF
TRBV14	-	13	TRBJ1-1	CASSPRSDRSHRF
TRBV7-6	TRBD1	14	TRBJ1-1	CASSLARAGGEAFF
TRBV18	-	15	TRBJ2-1	CASSPQGRNYNEQFF
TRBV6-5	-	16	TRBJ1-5	CASSYGRPYSNQPQHF
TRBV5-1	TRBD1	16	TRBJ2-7	CASSPSPDRVINEQYF
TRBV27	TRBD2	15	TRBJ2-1	CASSLVLAGQNEQFF
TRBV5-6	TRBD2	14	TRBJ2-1	CASSIRLANNEQFF
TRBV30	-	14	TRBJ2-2	CAWSLGGHTGELFF
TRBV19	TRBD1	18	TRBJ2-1	CASSIRRQGQGSINEQFF
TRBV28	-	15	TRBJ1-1	CASTPGHLTNTEAFF
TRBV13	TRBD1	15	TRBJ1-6	CASSSVTRGLSPLHF
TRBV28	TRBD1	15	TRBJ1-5	CASGLLTGKGQPQHF
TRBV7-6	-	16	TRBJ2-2	CASSLGVPGNTGELFF
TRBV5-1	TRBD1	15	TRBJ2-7	CASSRDWTGVYEQYF
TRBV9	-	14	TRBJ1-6	CASSVAALNSPLHF
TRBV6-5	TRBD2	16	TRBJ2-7	CASSYSTAGAKYEQYF
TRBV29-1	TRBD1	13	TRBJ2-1	CSVIGQGDDEQFF
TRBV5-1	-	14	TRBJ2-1	CASSPDGTDNEQFF
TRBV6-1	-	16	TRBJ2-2	CASSEAPAGGGGELFF
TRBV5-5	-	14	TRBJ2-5	CASSLGRDQETQYF
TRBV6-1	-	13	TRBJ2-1	CATDPGTYNEQFF
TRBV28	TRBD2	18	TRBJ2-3	CASSLFGTSGSSTDTQYF
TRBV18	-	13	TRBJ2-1	CASSPLTQSEQFF
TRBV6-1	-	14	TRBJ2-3	CATSGAGVGDTQYF
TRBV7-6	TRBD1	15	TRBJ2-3	CASSTGQGYTYTQYF
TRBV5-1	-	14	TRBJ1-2	CASSFATDSLGYTF
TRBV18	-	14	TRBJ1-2	CASSPRDSYYGYTF
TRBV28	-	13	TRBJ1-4	CASSNSQGEKLFF
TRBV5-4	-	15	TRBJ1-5	CASSLGGDSNQPQHF
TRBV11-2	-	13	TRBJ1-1	CASSLDLGTEAFF
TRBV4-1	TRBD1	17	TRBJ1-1	CASSRTVVRGPNTEAFF
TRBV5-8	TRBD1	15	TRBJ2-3	CASSLGTASTDTQYF
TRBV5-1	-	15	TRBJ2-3	CASSLADKGEDTQYF
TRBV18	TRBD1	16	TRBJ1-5	CASSPRDRGPEQPQHF
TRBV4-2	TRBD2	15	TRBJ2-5	CASSQGIAGQETQYF
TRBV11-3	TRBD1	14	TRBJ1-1	CASSQDREYTEAFF
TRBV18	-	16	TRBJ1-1	CASSPPSRGSDTEAFF
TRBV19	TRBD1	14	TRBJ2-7	CASSRDRVSYEQYF